This T cell receptor (beta chain) emerged from a study of blood T cell repertoires in COVID-19. The overall study: The samples span acute and convalescent COVID-19 from the United States, Italy and Spain. Sample material is recorded as cDNA or gDNA derived from T cells, B-cell-depleted T cells, or PBMCs.

V dropped 5 bases and J dropped 8 bases, with 15 bases sitting between them. Germline lookup yields CDR1 MNHEY and CDR2 SVGEGT. The CDR3 spans 13 residues. Original processing methods: Reference gene primer amplification gave estimated nucleated cell counts. Profiling relied on immunoSEQ multiplex PCR, and the TCRdb table lists in-frame clones only, not all of them. The V and J calls and clone size were taken over from that table, and D and trimming were inferred from the DNA. This table has roughly 82,000 clones, 82% appearing once. V usage is TRBV6-2 or TRBV6-3 and J usage is TRBJ1-2; D ambiguous. The sequence was obtained from a man in his fifties or sixties with acute or convalescent COVID-19. Material for sequencing was peripheral blood. In nucleotides, the CDR3 is TGTGCCAGCAGTCCCTCCAACGCGGCGGGCTACACCTTC. This codes for CASSPSNAAGYTF.